One and the same sample provided the 6 T cell receptor beta chains below, sequenced in a study of T cells after yellow fever vaccination (dated by TCRdb to the late 2010s). The treatment or condition tag for this specimen amounts to: live attenuated yellow fever vaccine strain. The method was 5' RACE. TCRdb records Illumina NovaSeq 6000 as the sequencer. Using fastp trimming at Q25 and MiXCR clonotype assembly, TCRdb reanalyzed the public sequencing data and kept in-frame beta chains. Every distinct CDR3 protein forms one entry, paired with its most common genes and DNA. Recorded for this sample are a few hundred thousand distinct CDR3 sequences; about 4% of them occurred a single time. The top ten clones comprise 20% to 25% of the sample. Sequencing used PBMCs, obtained 5 days after the yellow fever booster vaccination. These TCRs come from a man aged 18 to 29 who received the YFV17D yellow fever vaccine.

A few counts support this clonotype. V is TRBV4-3 and J is TRBJ1-2, with a weak D call TRBD1 (5 bases). This CDR3 has 14 amino acids. Trimming stripped 1 base from V and 8 bases from J, with 14 bases between. CDR1 LGHNA and CDR2 YSLEER come from the germline V gene. CDR3 DNA sequence: TGCGCCAGCAGCCAAGGACCCGGGGGGGGAGGCTACACCTTC. This encodes CASSQGPGGGGYTF.

This clonotype has a count of ten or more. The gene calls are TRBV5-1 and TRBJ2-5; D is uncertain. Germline V gene sequence: CDR1 SGHRS, CDR2 YFSETQ. The length of the CDR3 is 14 residues. Trimming took 1 base from V and 4 from J, leaving 11 bases between them. CDR3 amino acids: CASSLTPVGETQYF. As DNA, the CDR3 is TGCGCCAGCAGCTTGACACCAGTGGGAGAGACCCAGTACTTC.

The rearrangement uses TRBV29-1 and TRBJ1-1; TRBD1 is a possible D gene (5 bases). This CDR3 spans 14 amino acids. The germline V and J ends were trimmed by 4 bases and 5 bases, with 17 bases remaining between them. The germline gives CDR1 SQVTM, CDR2 ANQGSEA. The CDR3 DNA follows: TGCAGCGTTGGTTTAGGGGTTACCGAGACTGAAGCTTTCTTT. Amino acid sequence: CSVGLGVTETEAFF.

V gene TRBV6-1 combines with J gene TRBJ2-1; D ambiguous. Germline-derived CDR1 and CDR2 are MNHNS and SASEGT. The V end was cut by 5 bases, the J end by 5 bases, with 10 bases between. The CDR3 has 13 residues. The CDR3: CASSPQPHNEQFF. CDR3 DNA: TGTGCCAGCAGTCCCCAACCTCACAATGAGCAGTTCTTC.

In this sample, this clonotype turned up a few times. This sequence joins TRBV5-4 and TRBJ2-2, with TRBD1 as a possible D gene (6 bases). CDR1 is SGHNT, CDR2 YYREEE, per germline (reference sequence). This CDR3 has 16 residues. Trimming stripped 4 bases from V and 0 bases from J, with 13 bases between. The CDR3 bases are TGTGCCAGCAGCCAAACCGGGACAACGAACACCGGGGAGCTGTTTTTT. Its translation: CASSQTGTTNTGELFF.

This chain uses TRBV6-1 with TRBJ1-3; 7 bases fit TRBD1. CDR1 is MNHNS and CDR2 is SASEGT in the germline V gene. The CDR3 is 15 residues long. Trimming took 3 bases from V and 5 from J; bases not matched to a gene: 7. CDR3 sequence (DNA): TGTGCCAGCAGTGAGAGACCGGGACAGCGAAACACCATATATTTT. It translates to CASSERPGQRNTIYF.